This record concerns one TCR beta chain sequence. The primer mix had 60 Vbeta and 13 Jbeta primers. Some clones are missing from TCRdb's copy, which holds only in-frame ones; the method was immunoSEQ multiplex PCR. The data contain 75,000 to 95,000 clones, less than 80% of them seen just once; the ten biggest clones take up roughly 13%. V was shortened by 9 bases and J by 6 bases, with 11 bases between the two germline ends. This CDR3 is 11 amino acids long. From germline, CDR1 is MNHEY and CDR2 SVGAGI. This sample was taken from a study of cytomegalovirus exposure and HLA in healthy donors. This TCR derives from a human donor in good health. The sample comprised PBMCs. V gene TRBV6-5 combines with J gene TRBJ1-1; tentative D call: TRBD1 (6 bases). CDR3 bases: TGTGCCAGTAGGGGGGGACCTGAAGCTTTCTTT. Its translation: CASRGGPEAFF.